Below, 20 T cell receptor beta chains from the same sample are listed, as sequenced in a study of CDR3 diversity in severe acne. TCRdb ran MiXCR on the PCR reads and lists one entry per CDR3 protein. The sample yields more than 85,000 distinct CDR3 sequences, 51% seen once. Sequencing input: blood. The source is a male donor with acne.

About this clonotype: A junction end diverges from the germline sequence, so it may reflect a read error. V is TRBV5-4 and J is TRBJ2-1; D unclear. Germline V gene data show CDR1 as SGHNT and CDR2 as YYREEE (reference sequence). The CDR3 covers 13 residues. The CDR3 region has the DNA TGTGCCAGCAGCCCCATCCTTTATAATGGGCAGCTCTTC. As protein: CASSPILYNGQLF.

With respect to this clonotype: This clone may be a read error of a much larger clone one base away. The chain carries TRBV6-6 and TRBJ2-7; either TRBD1 or TRBD2 may supply D (5 bases each). The germline CDR1 and CDR2 sequences are MNHNY and SVGAGI (reference sequence). Trimming removed 5 bases at V and 5 bases at J, with 13 bases between. This CDR3 comprises 13 residues. The DNA for the CDR3 is TGTGCCAGCAGTCGCCGGGACCACGACGAGCAGTACTTC. It specifies CASSRRDHDEQYF.

The chain uses TRBV7-9 and TRBJ2-7; 8 bases match TRBD2. Looked up from germline, CDR1 is SEHNR and CDR2 is FQNEAQ (reference sequence). This CDR3 spans 13 amino acids. J was trimmed by 5 bases and V by 2 bases; bases with no gene match: 2. CDR3 coding DNA: TGTGCCAGCAGCTTAATTAGCGGGAACGAGCAGTACTTC. It is translated as CASSLISGNEQYF.

Sample share makes this clonotype medium-sized. J is TRBJ2-1 and V is TRBV7-9, with 10 bases fitting TRBD2. The CDR3 has 15 amino acids. In germline, CDR1 is SEHNR, CDR2 FQNEAQ (reference sequence). Losses at the gene ends were 5 bases for V and 7 bases for J; bases not matched to a gene: 8. The CDR3, as DNA: TGTGCCAGCAGCGTTTCGAGCGGGAGGGCAAATGAGCAGTTCTTC. Amino acid sequence: CASSVSSGRANEQFF.

This chain links TRBV7-3 with TRBJ1-6; D may be TRBD1 (5 bases). The V end lost 5 bases, the J end lost 14 bases, and 13 bases lay between the germline ends. Looked up from germline, CDR1 is SGHTA and CDR2 is FQGTGA. The CDR3 length is 12 residues. The CDR3 loop is CASSLGGRALHF. In nucleotides, the CDR3 is TGTGCCAGCAGCCTCGGGGGTAGGGCCCTCCACTTT.

The J gene is TRBJ2-6, the V gene TRBV11-2; D may be TRBD2 (6 bases). The CDR3 has 16 residues. The V and J ends lost 5 bases and 4 bases respectively, with 15 bases between them. CDR1 and CDR2 (germline): SGHAT, FQNNGV. CDR3 sequence reads: CASSPTGTLGANVLTF. The CDR3 bases are TGTGCCAGCAGCCCGACCGGGACTCTAGGGGCCAACGTCCTGACTTTC.

The V and J genes are TRBV5-5 and TRBJ2-2; D may correspond to TRBD1 or TRBD2 (5 bases each). The germline V gene encodes CDR1 SGHKS and CDR2 YYEKEE (reference sequence). Between the trimmed V and J ends, which lost 1 base and 0 bases, there was a span of 10 bases. The CDR3 loop spans 16 amino acids. CDR3 in DNA: TGTGCCAGCAGCTTGCTCGGGGACCCGAACACCGGGGAGCTGTTTTTT. Translation gives CASSLLGDPNTGELFF.

This chain links TRBV3-1 with TRBJ2-1; D tentatively reads TRBD1 or TRBD2 (5 bases each). The CDR3 is 15 amino acids. The V gene's germline CDR1 is LGHDT and CDR2 YNNKEL (reference sequence). The ends were cut back, 0 bases at V and 4 bases at J, with 10 bases in the middle. CDR3 bases: TGTGCCAGCAGCCAAGATTCGGGGACGTACAATGAGCAGTTCTTC. As protein: CASSQDSGTYNEQFF.

The CDR3 DNA is TGTGCCAGCAGCCAAGAAGCGACAGGGAGTTATGGCTACACCTTC. It specifies CASSQEATGSYGYTF. This chain links TRBV5-6 with TRBJ1-2; 7 bases match TRBD1. Germline trimming cut 4 bases from V and 5 bases from J; bases unmatched to any gene: 11. CDR3 size: 15 residues. Germline-derived CDR1 and CDR2 are SGHDT and YYEEEE.

The chain uses TRBV10-1 and TRBJ1-2; no clear D. Trimming shortened V by 2 bases and J by 0 bases, and 7 bases separated the two germline ends. Germline V lookup: CDR1 WNHNN, CDR2 SYGVQD (reference sequence). CDR3 length: 14 amino acids. The DNA of the CDR3 is TGCGCCAGCAGTGAGCCGGACGCTAACTATGGCTACACCTTC. The encoded protein is CASSEPDANYGYTF.

This chain joins TRBV28 and TRBJ1-5, with D uncertain. Trimming removed 3 bases from V and 14 bases from J, with 20 bases in between. The CDR3 runs 14 residues. The V gene's germline CDR1 is MDHEN and CDR2 SYDVKM. The CDR3 protein is CASSFGSSGSKEHF. CDR3 DNA sequence: TGTGCCAGCAGTTTTGGGTCTAGCGGGAGCAAAGAGCATTTT.

By sample share, this clonotype is medium-sized. This chain connects TRBV7-8 to TRBJ2-1, with TRBD2 as a possible D gene (6 bases). The CDR3 runs 14 residues. CDR1 SGHVS and CDR2 FQNEAQ come from the germline V gene. Deletions cut 3 bases from V and 4 bases from J, with 10 bases between. CDR3 DNA: TGTGCCAGCAGCTTGACTAGGGTTTACAATGAGCAGTTCTTC. Its translation: CASSLTRVYNEQFF. The entire variable domain, with the rest obtained from reference TRBV7-8 and TRBJ2-1, is as follows: GAGVSQSPRYKVAKRGQDVALRCDPISGHVSLFWYQQALGQGPEFLTYFQNEAQLDKSGLPSDRFFAERPEGSVSTLKIQRTQQEDSAVYLCASSLTRVYNEQFFGPGTRLTVL.

The V gene is TRBV2, the J gene TRBJ1-2; possibly TRBD1 for D (6 bases). Per germline, CDR1 SNHLY and CDR2 FYNNEI. This CDR3 spans 12 amino acids. The V and J ends lost 4 bases and 12 bases respectively, with 15 bases between them. The CDR3, as DNA: TGTGCCAGCAGTGTACAGGGCACTGGAAACACCTTC. This gives the protein CASSVQGTGNTF.

A few counts support this clonotype. This chain connects TRBV9 to TRBJ2-5; 14 bases line up with TRBD2. Germline CDR1 SGDLS, CDR2 YYNGEE. V was pared by 2 bases and J by 5 bases, with 2 bases of the junction left unmatched. The CDR3 consists of 15 residues. CDR3 sequence reads: CASSVGLAGGETQYF. CDR3 nucleotide sequence: TGTGCCAGCAGCGTCGGACTAGCGGGAGGCGAGACCCAGTACTTC. The whole variable domain, remainder taken from reference TRBV9 and TRBJ2-5, is DSGVTQTPKHLITATGQRVTLRCSPRSGDLSVYWYQQSLDQGLQFLIQYYNGEERAKGNILERFSAQQFPDLHSELNLSSLELGDSALYFCASSVGLAGGETQYFGPGTRLLVL.

The V gene is TRBV29-1, the J gene TRBJ2-7; 9 nucleotides match TRBD2. Trimming removed 5 bases from V and 7 bases from J; junction bases left unmatched: 6. This CDR3 contains 12 residues. The germline gives CDR1 SQVTM, CDR2 ANQGSEA. The CDR3 bases are TGCAGCGTTTGGACTAGCGCCTTGGAGCAGTACTTC. This gives the protein CSVWTSALEQYF.

This chain uses TRBV10-3 with TRBJ2-7, with D possibly being TRBD2 (6 bases). CDR1 ENHRY and CDR2 SYGVKD come from the germline V gene. This CDR3 spans 14 amino acids. V lost 10 bases, J lost 5 bases, and 21 bases lay in between. In DNA, the CDR3 is TGTGCCAGCAGCCAGACCGGGACTGAGCACGAGCAGTACTTC. It encodes CASSQTGTEHEQYF.

The chain employs TRBV6-6 and TRBJ1-2; 8 bases map to TRBD1. Germline V lookup: CDR1 MNHNY, CDR2 SVGAGI (reference sequence). The CDR3 has 13 residues. The V segment lost 7 bases and the J segment 8 bases; nucleotides outside the gene matches: 9. The DNA for the CDR3 is TGTGCCAGCATTACGAGGACAGGGAGCGGCTACACCTTC. This gives the protein CASITRTGSGYTF.

The chain is built from TRBV6-5 and TRBJ2-7, with 10 bases that match TRBD1. In germline, CDR1 is MNHEY, CDR2 SVGAGI. CDR3 length: 15 amino acids. Trimming removed 5 bases from V and 9 bases from J; junction bases left unmatched: 13. CDR3 protein: CASSIRTGGPKLQYF. The CDR3 DNA sequence: TGTGCCAGCAGTATCAGGACAGGGGGGCCCAAGCTGCAGTACTTC.

The chain combines TRBV20-1 with TRBJ2-7; a possible D gene is TRBD1 (7 bases). There are 13 residues in the CDR3. Per germline, CDR1 DFQATT and CDR2 SNEGSKA (reference sequence). V was pared by 0 bases and J by 7 bases, with 13 bases between. The CDR3 bases are TGCAGTGCTAGAGATAGACAGGGAGGAGAGCAGTACTTC. It yields the protein CSARDRQGGEQYF.

V and J are TRBV20-1 and TRBJ2-7; 10 nucleotides align to TRBD2. The CDR3 extends over 14 amino acids. CDR1 DFQATT and CDR2 SNEGSKA come from the germline V gene (reference sequence). J gave up 5 bases and V 3 bases, and 7 bases lay outside the gene matches. The DNA of the CDR3 is TGCAGTGCTAGTCCTAGCGGGAGCTGGAACGAGCAGTACTTC. Residues: CSASPSGSWNEQYF.